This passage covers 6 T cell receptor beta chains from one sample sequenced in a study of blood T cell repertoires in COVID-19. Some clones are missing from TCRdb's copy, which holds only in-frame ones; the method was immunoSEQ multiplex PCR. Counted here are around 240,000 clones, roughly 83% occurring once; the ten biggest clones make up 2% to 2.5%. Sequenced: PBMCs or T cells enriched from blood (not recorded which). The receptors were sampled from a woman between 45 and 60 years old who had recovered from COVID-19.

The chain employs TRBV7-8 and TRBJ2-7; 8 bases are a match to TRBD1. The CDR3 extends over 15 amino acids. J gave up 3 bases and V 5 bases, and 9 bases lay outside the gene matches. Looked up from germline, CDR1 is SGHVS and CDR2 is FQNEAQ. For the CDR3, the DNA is TGTGCCAGCAGCCCGATTAGGACAGGGAGCTACGAGCAGTACTTC. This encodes CASSPIRTGSYEQYF.

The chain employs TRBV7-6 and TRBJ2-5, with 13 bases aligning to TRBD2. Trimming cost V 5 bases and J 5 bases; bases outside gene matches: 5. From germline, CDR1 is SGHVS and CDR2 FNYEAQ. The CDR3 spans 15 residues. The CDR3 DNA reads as TGTGCCAGCAGCCCGCGACTAGCGGGGGGTGAGACCCAGTACTTC. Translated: CASSPRLAGGETQYF.

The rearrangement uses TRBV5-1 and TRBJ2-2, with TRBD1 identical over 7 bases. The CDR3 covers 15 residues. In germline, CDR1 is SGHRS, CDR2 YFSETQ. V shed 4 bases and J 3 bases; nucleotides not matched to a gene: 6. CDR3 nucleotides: TGCGCCAGCAGCCCCGACAGGGCTGACACCGGGGAGCTGTTTTTT. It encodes CASSPDRADTGELFF.

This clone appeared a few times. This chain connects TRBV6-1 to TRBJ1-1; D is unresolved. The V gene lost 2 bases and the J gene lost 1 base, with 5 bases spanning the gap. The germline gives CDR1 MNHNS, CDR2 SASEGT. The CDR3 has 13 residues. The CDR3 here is CASSETRNTEAFF. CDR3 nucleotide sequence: TGTGCCAGCAGTGAAACGAGGAACACTGAAGCTTTCTTT.

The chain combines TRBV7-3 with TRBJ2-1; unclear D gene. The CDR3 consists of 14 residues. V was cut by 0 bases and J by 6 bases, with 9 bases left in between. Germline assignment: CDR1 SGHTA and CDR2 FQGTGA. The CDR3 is CASSLTVTGNEQFF. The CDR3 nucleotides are TGTGCCAGCAGCTTAACAGTTACTGGCAATGAGCAGTTCTTC.

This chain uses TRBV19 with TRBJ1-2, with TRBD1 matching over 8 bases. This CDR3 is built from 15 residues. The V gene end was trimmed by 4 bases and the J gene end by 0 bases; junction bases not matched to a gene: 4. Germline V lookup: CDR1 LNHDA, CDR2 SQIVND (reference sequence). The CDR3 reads CASSNRGAANYGYTF. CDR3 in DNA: TGTGCCAGTAGTAACAGGGGGGCAGCTAACTATGGCTACACCTTC.